These T cell receptor beta chains were read from a single sample in a study of response to subunit inactivated influenza vaccine. TCRdb redid the calling of the RT-PCR reads with MiXCR, one entry per CDR3 protein. The data contain about 570,000 distinct CDR3 sequences, 11% of them seen just once; the ten biggest clones take up 9.5% to 12%. The data were also submitted as part of a second study, on T cells expressing NK-cell markers.

The source was PBMCs from blood, collected on the day of vaccination. The origin of the receptors is a man aged 45-65 years who received an inactivated influenza vaccine. Both conserved end residues are part of each CDR3. D genes are given only for firm matches. Rows may omit the clone size; those that give it use once, few, many or a size class.

V gene	J gene	D gene	clone size	CDR3 protein	CDR3 DNA
TRBV6-1	TRBJ2-1	NA	NA	CASSIRDGNYNEQFF	TGTGCCAGCAGTATCCGGGACGGGAACTACAATGAGCAGTTCTTC
TRBV7-9	TRBJ2-2	TRBD2	NA	CASSQIAGSANTGELFF	TGTGCCAGCAGCCAGATAGCGGGGTCCGCGAACACCGGGGAGCTGTTTTTT
TRBV12-3/TRBV12-4	TRBJ1-1	NA	few	CASSLSSTEAFF	TGTGCCAGCAGTTTATCGAGCACTGAAGCTTTCTTT
TRBV20-1	TRBJ2-7	NA	few	CSAPSGVGGRFYEQYF	TGCAGTGCTCCGTCCGGCGTTGGGGGAAGGTTCTACGAGCAGTACTTC
TRBV4-2	TRBJ2-7	TRBD2	NA	CASSVLPSGGAYEQYF	TGTGCCAGCAGCGTTCTCCCGTCTGGGGGGGCCTACGAGCAGTACTTC
TRBV4-3	TRBJ1-2	TRBD1	NA	CASSQVTGPYGYTF	TGCGCCAGCAGCCAAGTGACAGGGCCCTATGGCTACACCTTC
TRBV25-1	TRBJ1-4	TRBD1	NA	CASRLTGDEKLFF	TGTGCCAGCAGACTCACAGGGGATGAAAAACTGTTTTTT
TRBV9	TRBJ2-2	NA	few	CASSVGAEPTGELFF	TGTGCCAGCAGCGTAGGGGCGGAGCCGACCGGGGAGCTGTTTTTT
TRBV20-1	TRBJ1-5	TRBD1	NA	CSARGQEGAQPQHF	TGCAGTGCCCGCGGACAGGAGGGAGCTCAGCCCCAGCATTTT
TRBV12-3/TRBV12-4	TRBJ2-4	NA	few	CASSLSGGPSDF	TGTGCCAGCAGTTTAAGTGGCGGGCCCAGCGACTTC